A single sample gave rise to the 15 T cell receptor beta chains below, sequenced in a study of cytomegalovirus exposure and HLA in healthy donors. PCR employed 60 Vbeta and 13 Jbeta primers. Using immunoSEQ multiplex PCR, the repertoire was profiled, and TCRdb retains in-frame clones only, with some absent. The data contain around 110,000 clones, 60% to 75% of them singletons. Sample: PBMCs. Every receptor here comes from a male donor in good health and CMV-seropositive.

The genes are TRBV9 and TRBJ2-7; 11 nucleotides agree with TRBD2. CDR3 length: 16 residues. V lost 4 bases, J lost 4 bases, and 10 bases stayed unmatched. From germline, CDR1 is SGDLS and CDR2 YYNGEE. CDR3 residues: CASSPRLAGTKYEQYF. In DNA, the CDR3 is TGTGCCAGCAGCCCCCGACTAGCGGGAACCAAATACGAGCAGTACTTC.

The chain is built from TRBV15 and TRBJ1-3; 7 nucleotides align to TRBD1. The CDR3 is made up of 14 amino acids. Trimming removed 6 bases from V and 0 bases from J; junction bases left unmatched: 2. Germline assignment: CDR1 LNHNV and CDR2 YYDKDF (reference sequence). CDR3 residues: CATRRQGSGNTIYF. For the CDR3, the DNA is TGTGCCACCAGACGACAGGGCTCTGGAAACACCATATATTTT.

The rearrangement joins TRBV7-9 to TRBJ2-1; 10 bases are a match to TRBD1. This CDR3 is built from 15 residues. Germline CDR1 and CDR2: SEHNR and FQNEAQ (reference sequence). Trimming at V came to 1 base and at J to 4 bases, leaving 1 base not matched to a gene. CDR3 nucleotide sequence: TGTGCCAGCAGCTTAGGGGACAGGGGTTACAATGAGCAGTTCTTC. It yields the protein CASSLGDRGYNEQFF.

The chain uses TRBV30 and TRBJ2-1; no clear D. The CDR3 runs 12 residues. Trimming took 2 bases from V and 4 from J, leaving 6 bases between them. CDR1 GTSNPN and CDR2 SVGIG come from the germline V gene (reference sequence). The CDR3, as DNA: TGTGCCTGGAGTCTTGAGTACAATGAGCAGTTCTTC. This sequence encodes CAWSLEYNEQFF.

The chain recombines TRBV6-5 with TRBJ1-1; no reliable D call. The CDR3 covers 15 residues. Germline CDR1 MNHEY, CDR2 SVGAGI. Trimming took 4 bases from V and 1 from J, leaving 13 bases between them. The CDR3 protein is CASSSDRSRNTEAFF. CDR3 coding DNA: TGTGCCAGCAGTTCCGATCGTAGTAGGAACACTGAAGCTTTCTTT.

The chain links TRBV29-1 to TRBJ1-4; 7 positions match TRBD1. The CDR3 consists of 12 residues. V lost 3 bases, J lost 8 bases, and 3 bases stayed unmatched. Germline V gene lookup returns CDR1 SQVTM and CDR2 ANQGSEA. CDR3 sequence reads: CSVDTGAEKLFF. DNA of the CDR3: TGCAGCGTTGACACAGGGGCGGAAAAACTGTTTTTT.

This clone has only one observation. The chain is built from TRBV9 and TRBJ2-2, with D possibly being TRBD2 (6 bases). The V end lost 3 bases, the J end lost 6 bases, and 12 bases lay between the germline ends. CDR1 SGDLS and CDR2 YYNGEE come from the germline V gene. There are 14 residues in the CDR3. The CDR3 is CASSGRVWSGELFF. In nucleotides, the CDR3 is TGTGCCAGCAGCGGGAGGGTGTGGTCCGGGGAGCTGTTTTTT.

V gene TRBV28 combines with J gene TRBJ2-7; 11 nucleotides agree with TRBD2. The CDR3 consists of 15 residues. The J segment lost 3 bases and the V segment lost 6 bases, leaving 7 bases of the junction unmatched. CDR1 MDHEN and CDR2 SYDVKM come from the germline V gene. CDR3 nucleotide sequence: TGTGCCAGCAGGCAGGCTAGCGGGAGGATCTACGAGCAGTACTTC. Translation gives CASRQASGRIYEQYF.

This clone was counted only a few times. This sample includes further DNA sequences coding for the same CDR3. The rearrangement uses TRBV7-2 and TRBJ2-3, with no clear D. Germline V gives CDR1 SGHTA, CDR2 FQGNSA. Between the trimmed V and J ends, which lost 5 bases and 2 bases, there was a span of 11 bases. The CDR3 spans 14 residues. CDR3 region: CASSPRSLTDTQYF. DNA of the CDR3: TGTGCCAGCAGCCCACGGTCCCTCACAGATACGCAGTATTTT.

This rearrangement joins TRBV19 to TRBJ1-1; 7 nucleotides agree with TRBD1. There are 15 residues in the CDR3. Unmatched junction bases numbered 14, after V lost 5 bases and J lost 8 bases. Looked up from germline, CDR1 is LNHDA and CDR2 is SQIVND (reference sequence). As DNA, the CDR3 is TGTGCCAGTAGTCCCACTTTCCAGGGACAGACCGAAGCTTTCTTT. Translation gives CASSPTFQGQTEAFF.

The V gene is TRBV6-1, the J gene TRBJ1-1; TRBD1 is a possible D gene (6 bases). V lost 8 bases, J lost 4 bases, and 17 bases lay in between. In germline, CDR1 is MNHNS, CDR2 SASEGT. CDR3 size: 14 residues. This CDR3 reads CASLQAGVGTEAFF. The CDR3 DNA reads TGTGCCAGCCTACAAGCAGGGGTTGGCACTGAAGCTTTCTTT.

V and J are TRBV18 and TRBJ2-6; 11 nucleotides agree with TRBD1. Germline CDR1 KGHSH, CDR2 LQKENI. The CDR3 contains 17 residues. J gave up 10 bases and V 2 bases, and 10 bases lay outside the gene matches. Written as DNA, the CDR3 is TGTGCCAGCTCACCAACCGCGGGACAGGGGGTAGTGAACGTCCTGACTTTC. Its protein product is CASSPTAGQGVVNVLTF.

The chain couples TRBV9 to TRBJ2-3; no definite D call. Germline V gene sequence: CDR1 SGDLS, CDR2 YYNGEE. CDR3 length equals 16 residues. Trimming removed 4 bases at V and 3 bases at J, with 18 bases between. In DNA form, the CDR3 reads TGTGCCAGCAGCCTCCAGTACGATCCGGGTACAGATACGCAGTATTTT. Translated: CASSLQYDPGTDTQYF.

V usage is TRBV11-2 and J usage is TRBJ2-5; 9 bases agree with TRBD1. The germline CDR1 and CDR2 sequences are SGHAT and FQNNGV. V gave up 4 bases and J gave up 1 base; unmatched junction bases: 1. CDR3 length: 14 amino acids. The CDR3 region has the DNA TGTGCCAGCAGCTGGGGACAGGGCCAAGAGACCCAGTACTTC. Amino acid sequence: CASSWGQGQETQYF.

This chain joins TRBV19 and TRBJ2-5, with D perhaps matching TRBD1 (6 bases). Deletions cut 3 bases from V and 4 bases from J, with 12 bases between. Per the germline V gene, CDR1 is LNHDA and CDR2 is SQIVND (reference sequence). The CDR3 totals 14 residues. The CDR3 region is CASSMRGRGETQYF. The CDR3 DNA reads as TGTGCCAGTAGTATGCGCGGCAGGGGAGAGACCCAGTACTTC.